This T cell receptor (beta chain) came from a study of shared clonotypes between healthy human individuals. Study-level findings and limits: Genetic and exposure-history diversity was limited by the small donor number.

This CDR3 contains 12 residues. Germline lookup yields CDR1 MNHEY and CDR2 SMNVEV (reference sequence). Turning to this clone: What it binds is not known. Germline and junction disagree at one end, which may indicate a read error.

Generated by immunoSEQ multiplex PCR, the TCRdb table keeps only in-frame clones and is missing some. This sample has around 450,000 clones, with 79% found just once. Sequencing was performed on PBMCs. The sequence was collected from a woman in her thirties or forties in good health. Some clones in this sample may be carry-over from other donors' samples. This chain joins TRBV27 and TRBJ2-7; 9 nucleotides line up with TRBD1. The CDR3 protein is CASRATGGAKHF. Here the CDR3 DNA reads TGTGCCAGCCGAGCGACAGGGGGAGCCAAGCACTTC.